This TCR beta chain was observed in a study of blood T cell repertoires in COVID-19. Study overall: Samples representing acute and convalescent COVID-19 were sourced from the United States, Italy and Spain.

This CDR3 is built from 15 residues. The germline V gene has CDR1 SSHAT and CDR2 FNYEAQ (reference sequence). The table lists this clone with a count of one. A junction boundary mismatches the germline segment, possibly from a read error. Measured with immunoSEQ multiplex PCR; TCRdb has only the in-frame clones, and not every one. Among roughly 280,000 clones listed, around 86% were seen once. The sequence came from a man aged 50-60 years with acute or convalescent COVID-19. The rearrangement joins TRBV7-7 to TRBJ1-1; D is ambiguous. Sequenced material: peripheral blood. The chain's CDR3 is CASSLEEGRNTEAFF. In DNA form, the CDR3 reads TGTGCTAGCAGCTTAGAGGAGGGAAGAAACACTGAAGCTTTCTTT.